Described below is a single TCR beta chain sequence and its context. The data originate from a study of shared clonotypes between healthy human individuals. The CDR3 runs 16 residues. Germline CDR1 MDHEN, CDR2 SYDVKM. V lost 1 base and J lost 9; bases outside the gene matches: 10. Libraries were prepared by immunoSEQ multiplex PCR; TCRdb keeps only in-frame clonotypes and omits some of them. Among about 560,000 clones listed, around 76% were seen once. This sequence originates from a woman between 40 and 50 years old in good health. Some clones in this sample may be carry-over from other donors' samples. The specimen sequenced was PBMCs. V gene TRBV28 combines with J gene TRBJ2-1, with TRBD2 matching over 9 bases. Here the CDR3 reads CASSLYAGGPRVEQFF. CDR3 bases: TGTGCCAGCAGTTTATATGCGGGAGGGCCGAGGGTTGAGCAGTTCTTC.